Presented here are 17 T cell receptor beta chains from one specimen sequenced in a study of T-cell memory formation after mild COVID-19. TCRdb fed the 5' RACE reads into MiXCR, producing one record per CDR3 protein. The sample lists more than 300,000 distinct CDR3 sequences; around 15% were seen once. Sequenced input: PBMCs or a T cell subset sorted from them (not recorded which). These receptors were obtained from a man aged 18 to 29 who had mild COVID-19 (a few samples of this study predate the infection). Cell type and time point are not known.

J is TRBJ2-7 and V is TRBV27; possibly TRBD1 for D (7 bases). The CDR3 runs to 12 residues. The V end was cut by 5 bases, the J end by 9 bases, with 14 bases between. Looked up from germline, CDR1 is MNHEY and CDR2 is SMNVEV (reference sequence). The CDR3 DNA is TGTGCCAGCAGTCTGACAGGGAGGCGGCAGTACTTC. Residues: CASSLTGRRQYF.

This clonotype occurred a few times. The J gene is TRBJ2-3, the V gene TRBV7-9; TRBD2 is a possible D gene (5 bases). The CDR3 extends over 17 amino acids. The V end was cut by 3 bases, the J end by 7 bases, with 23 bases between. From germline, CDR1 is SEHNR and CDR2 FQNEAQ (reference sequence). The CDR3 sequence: CASSLRRPRTLHYTQYF. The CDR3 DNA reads TGTGCCAGCAGCTTGAGGAGGCCACGTACGCTGCATTATACGCAGTATTTT.

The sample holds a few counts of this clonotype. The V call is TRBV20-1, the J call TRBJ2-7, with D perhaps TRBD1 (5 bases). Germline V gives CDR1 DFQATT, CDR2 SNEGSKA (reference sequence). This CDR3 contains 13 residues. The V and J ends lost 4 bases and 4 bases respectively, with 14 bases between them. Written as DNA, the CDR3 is TGCAGTGCTAAGTTCGACAGAAATTACGAGCAGTACGTC. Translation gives CSAKFDRNYEQYV.

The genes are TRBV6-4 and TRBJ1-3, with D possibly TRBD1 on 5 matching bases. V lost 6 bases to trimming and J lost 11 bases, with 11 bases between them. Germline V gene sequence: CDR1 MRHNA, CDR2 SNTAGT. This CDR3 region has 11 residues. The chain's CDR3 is CASRGLRAIYF. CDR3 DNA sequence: TGTGCCAGCAGGGGACTCAGGGCCATATATTTT.

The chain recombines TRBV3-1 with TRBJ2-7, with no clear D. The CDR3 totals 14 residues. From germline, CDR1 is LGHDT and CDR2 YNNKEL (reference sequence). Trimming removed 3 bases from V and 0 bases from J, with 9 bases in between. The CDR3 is CASSQELNSYEQYF. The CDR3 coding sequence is TGTGCCAGCAGCCAGGAACTGAACTCCTACGAGCAGTACTTC.

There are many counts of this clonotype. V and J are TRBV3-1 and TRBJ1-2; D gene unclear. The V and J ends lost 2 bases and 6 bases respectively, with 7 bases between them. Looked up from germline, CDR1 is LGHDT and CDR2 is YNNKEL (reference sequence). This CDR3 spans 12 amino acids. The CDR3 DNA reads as TGTGCCAGCAGCCAATACCGGAATGGCTACACCTTC. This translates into CASSQYRNGYTF.

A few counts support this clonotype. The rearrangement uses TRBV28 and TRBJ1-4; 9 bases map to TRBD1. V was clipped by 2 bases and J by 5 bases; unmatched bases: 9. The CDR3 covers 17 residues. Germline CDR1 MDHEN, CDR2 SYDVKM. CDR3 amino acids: CASSLISFGTGNEKLFF. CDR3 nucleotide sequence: TGTGCCAGCAGTTTAATAAGTTTCGGGACAGGGAATGAAAAACTGTTTTTT.

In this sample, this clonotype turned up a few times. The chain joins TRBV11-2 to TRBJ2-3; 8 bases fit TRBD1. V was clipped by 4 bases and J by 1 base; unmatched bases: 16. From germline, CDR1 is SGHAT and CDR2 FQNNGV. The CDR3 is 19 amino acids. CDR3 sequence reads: CASSSRGQVKLPGTDTQYF. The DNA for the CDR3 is TGTGCCAGCAGCTCCCGGGGACAGGTAAAATTACCTGGCACAGATACGCAGTATTTT.

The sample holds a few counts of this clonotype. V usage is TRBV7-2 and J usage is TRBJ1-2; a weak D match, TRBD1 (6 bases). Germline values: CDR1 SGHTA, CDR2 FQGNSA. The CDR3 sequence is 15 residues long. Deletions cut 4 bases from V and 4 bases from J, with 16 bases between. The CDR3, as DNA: TGTGCCAGCAGCTCCCGGGACAAACCCTTCTATGGCTACACCTTC. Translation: CASSSRDKPFYGYTF.

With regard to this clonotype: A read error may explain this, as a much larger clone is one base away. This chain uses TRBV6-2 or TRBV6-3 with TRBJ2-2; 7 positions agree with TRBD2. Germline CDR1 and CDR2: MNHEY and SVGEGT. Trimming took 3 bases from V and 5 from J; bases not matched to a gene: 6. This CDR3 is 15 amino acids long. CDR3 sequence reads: CASSYPRGRTGELFF. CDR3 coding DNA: TGTGCCAGCAGTTATCCGCGGGGGAGGACCGGGGAGCTGTTTTTT.

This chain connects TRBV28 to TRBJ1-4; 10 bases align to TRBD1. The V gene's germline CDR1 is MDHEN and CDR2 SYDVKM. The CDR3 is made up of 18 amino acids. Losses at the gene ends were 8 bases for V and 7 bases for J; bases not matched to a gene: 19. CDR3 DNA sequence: TGTGCCAGCCGACCAGACAGGGGGCGATTTCGACCGGTTGAAAAACTGTTTTTT. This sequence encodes CASRPDRGRFRPVEKLFF.

This CDR3 is CASSFDREGFYYDEQYV. As DNA, the CDR3 is TGTGCCAGCAGCTTTGACAGGGAAGGTTTTTACTACGACGAGCAGTACGTC. The gene calls are TRBV7-2 and TRBJ2-7, with TRBD1 matching 7 bases. This CDR3 is built from 17 residues. The germline gives CDR1 SGHTA, CDR2 FQGNSA. The ends lost 3 bases at V and 5 bases at J; junction bases unmatched: 16.

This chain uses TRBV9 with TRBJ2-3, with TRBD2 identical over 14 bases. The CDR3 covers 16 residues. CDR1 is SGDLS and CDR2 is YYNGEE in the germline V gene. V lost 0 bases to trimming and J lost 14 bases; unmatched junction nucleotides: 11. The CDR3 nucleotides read TGTGCCAGCAGCGTAGAGGGGACTAGCGGGGGCCCGCCGGTGTATTTT. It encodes CASSVEGTSGGPPVYF.

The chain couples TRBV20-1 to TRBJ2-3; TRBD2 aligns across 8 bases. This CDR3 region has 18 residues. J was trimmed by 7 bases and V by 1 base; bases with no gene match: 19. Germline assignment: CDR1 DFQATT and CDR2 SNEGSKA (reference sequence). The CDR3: CSARVIRRGDPRRYTQYF. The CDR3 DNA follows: TGCAGTGCTAGAGTGATACGGCGGGGGGACCCAAGGAGGTATACGCAGTATTTT.

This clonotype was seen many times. The CDR3 nucleotides read TGTGCCAGCCCTCAGGATGGCTCCTACGAGCAGTACTTC. Translating it yields CASPQDGSYEQYF. The rearrangement uses TRBV7-9 and TRBJ2-7; D uncertain. V was pared by 8 bases and J by 0 bases, with 11 bases between. CDR3 size: 13 residues. Germline CDR1 reads SEHNR; CDR2 reads FQNEAQ (reference sequence).

CDR3 in amino acids: CASSTTWTGMNTEAFF. The CDR3 DNA reads as TGTGCCAGCAGCACAACTTGGACAGGGATGAACACTGAAGCTTTCTTT. V usage is TRBV9 and J usage is TRBJ1-1; the match to TRBD1 covers 8 bases. The V and J ends lost 4 bases and 0 bases, in that order; junction bases with no gene match: 8. Germline V gene sequence: CDR1 SGDLS, CDR2 YYNGEE. The CDR3 contains 16 residues.

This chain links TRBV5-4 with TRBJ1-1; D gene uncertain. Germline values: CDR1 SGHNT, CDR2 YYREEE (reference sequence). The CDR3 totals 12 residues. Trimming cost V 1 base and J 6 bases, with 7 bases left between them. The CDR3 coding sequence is TGTGCCAGCAGCTTGAAAGGTGCTGAAGCTTTCTTT. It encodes CASSLKGAEAFF. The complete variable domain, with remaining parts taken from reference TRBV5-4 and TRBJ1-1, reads ETGVTQSPTHLIKTRGQQVTLRCSSQSGHNTVSWYQQALGQGPQFIFQYYREEENGRGNFPPRFSGLQFPNYSSELNVNALELDDSALYLCASSLKGAEAFFGQGTRLTVV.